A single sample is the source of the 27 T cell receptor beta chains below, sequenced in a study of graft-versus-host responses after intestinal transplantation. For these TCRs, the target antigens are not known. The assay was immunoSEQ multiplex PCR, and TCRdb's table has in-frame clones only and misses some. The data contain some 90,000 clones, around 90% of them singletons. This material consisted of unstimulated CD8+ T cells sorted from spleen or lymph node cells, taken before intestinal transplant. Every receptor here comes from a human donor who received an intestinal transplant.

The gene calls are TRBV2 and TRBJ2-7; D possibly corresponds to TRBD1 (5 bases). The CDR3 is made up of 13 amino acids. V lost 6 bases, J lost 2 bases, and 11 bases lay in between. The germline V gene has CDR1 SNHLY and CDR2 FYNNEI. The chain's CDR3 is CASRGLSTYEQYF. CDR3 DNA: TGTGCCAGCAGGGGGCTGTCTACCTACGAGCAGTACTTC. Looking up the rest from reference TRBV2 and TRBJ2-7 gives the full variable domain: EPEVTQTPSHQVTQMGQEVILRCVPISNHLYFYWYRQILGQKVEFLVSFYNNEISEKSEIFDDQFSVERPDGSNFTLKIRSTKLEDSAMYFCASRGLSTYEQYFGPGTRLTVT.

This sequence joins TRBV5-4 and TRBJ2-1; a weak D match, TRBD2 (6 bases). This CDR3 spans 15 amino acids. Germline CDR1 SGHNT, CDR2 YYREEE (reference sequence). V lost 1 base to trimming and J lost 3 bases, with 11 bases between them. In DNA form, the CDR3 reads TGTGCCAGCAGCTTGTCGGGACTCAACTACAATGAGCAGTTCTTC. This gives the protein CASSLSGLNYNEQFF.

V and J are TRBV2 and TRBJ2-3; 10 positions agree with TRBD1. CDR1 is SNHLY, CDR2 FYNNEI, per germline. The CDR3 runs to 14 residues. J was trimmed by 3 bases and V by 6 bases; bases with no gene match: 3. CDR3 nucleotides: TGTGCCAGCAGAGCGGGACAGGGGACAGATACGCAGTATTTT. This codes for CASRAGQGTDTQYF.

The chain couples TRBV9 to TRBJ2-7, with D possibly being TRBD2 (7 bases). The CDR3 has 13 amino acids. Trimming left V 4 bases short and J 5 bases short, with 13 bases between. Germline CDR1 is SGDLS and CDR2 is YYNGEE. CDR3 nucleotides: TGTGCCAGCAGCAAGGGGGGAGGGGACGAGCAGTACTTC. It specifies CASSKGGGDEQYF.

In regard to this clone: Relative to the germline gene, one junction end is altered; a read error may explain this. This sample includes further DNA sequences coding for the same CDR3. This rearrangement joins TRBV9 to TRBJ2-3; D is perhaps TRBD2 (5 bases). The CDR3 is made up of 16 amino acids. Germline CDR1 and CDR2: SGDLS and YYNGEE. CDR3 coding DNA: TGCGCCAGCAGCGTAGAGGGCAGCACTAGCACAGATACGCAGTATTTT. This translates into CASSVEGSTSTDTQYF.

The rearrangement uses TRBV5-6 and TRBJ2-3, with 8 bases that match TRBD2. The V and J ends lost 3 bases and 15 bases, in that order; junction bases with no gene match: 9. CDR3 length: 12 residues. Germline V gene lookup returns CDR1 SGHDT and CDR2 YYEEEE. The DNA for the CDR3 is TGTGCCAGCAGCTCCGGGGTAGCGGGAATTTATTTT. Translation: CASSSGVAGIYF.

This chain connects TRBV9 to TRBJ1-4; TRBD1 matches at 9 bases. The CDR3 consists of 15 residues. V gave up 0 bases and J gave up 8 bases; unmatched junction bases: 5. Germline assignment: CDR1 SGDLS and CDR2 YYNGEE. DNA for the CDR3: TGTGCCAGCAGCGTAGGGGACAGGGAAGAAGAAAAACTGTTTTTT. It is translated as CASSVGDREEEKLFF.

The CDR3: CATSPLGGAAYEQYF. As DNA, the CDR3 is TGTGCCACCAGCCCCCTAGGGGGGGCGGCCTACGAGCAGTACTTC. The rearrangement joins TRBV15 to TRBJ2-7; a possible D gene is TRBD2 (7 bases). This CDR3 is 15 amino acids long. V dropped 5 bases and J dropped 2 bases, with 16 bases sitting between them. Germline V CDR1 and CDR2: LNHNV, YYDKDF (reference sequence).

V and J are TRBV28 and TRBJ1-6; 7 bases match TRBD1. V gave up 3 bases and J gave up 7 bases; unmatched junction bases: 3. CDR1 MDHEN and CDR2 SYDVKM come from the germline V gene. The CDR3 sequence is 14 residues long. The CDR3 nucleotides read TGTGCCAGCAGTTTGACAGGGAGAAATTCACCCCTCCACTTT. This gives the protein CASSLTGRNSPLHF. The full variable domain, with the rest looked up from reference TRBV28 and TRBJ1-6, is DVKVTQSSRYLVKRTGEKVFLECVQDMDHENMFWYRQDPGLGLRLIYFSYDVKMKEKGDIPEGYSVSREKKERFSLILESASTNQTSMYLCASSLTGRNSPLHFGNGTRLTVT.

The V call is TRBV29-1, the J call TRBJ2-1, with TRBD2 matching over 10 bases. V lost 5 bases, J lost 5 bases, and 3 bases stayed unmatched. Germline CDR1 reads SQVTM; CDR2 reads ANQGSEA. The CDR3 is made up of 13 amino acids. CDR3 region: CSVSLAGNNEQFF. DNA of the CDR3: TGCAGCGTTTCACTAGCGGGGAACAATGAGCAGTTCTTC.

The chain carries TRBV6-1 and TRBJ1-6, with D possibly TRBD1 on 5 matching bases. From germline, CDR1 is MNHNS and CDR2 SASEGT. V was cut by 5 bases and J by 6 bases, with 14 bases left in between. This CDR3 comprises 15 residues. CDR3 bases: TGTGCCAGCAGTACGGTGGGGGGTCGTAATTCACCCCTCCACTTT. It encodes CASSTVGGRNSPLHF.

J is TRBJ1-4 and V is TRBV27, with D uncertain. Trimming shortened V by 5 bases and J by 4 bases, and 8 bases separated the two germline ends. CDR3 length equals 13 residues. Germline V lookup: CDR1 MNHEY, CDR2 SMNVEV (reference sequence). This CDR3 reads CASSPAYNEKLFF. In DNA, the CDR3 is TGTGCCAGCAGTCCGGCTTATAATGAAAAACTGTTTTTT.

In its sample, this clone was seen once. This chain connects TRBV4-1 to TRBJ2-3; 10 bases fit TRBD1. The CDR3 spans 15 residues. Trimming cost V 5 bases and J 1 base; bases outside gene matches: 3. Per the germline V gene, CDR1 is MGHRA and CDR2 is YSYEKL. CDR3 DNA: TGCGCCAGCAGCGCCGGGACAGGGGGCACAGATACGCAGTATTTT. Translated: CASSAGTGGTDTQYF.

The chain joins TRBV13 to TRBJ2-4, with 8 bases matching TRBD2. This CDR3 is built from 14 residues. J lost 9 bases, V lost 0 bases, and 4 bases had no gene match. Looked up from germline, CDR1 is PRHDT and CDR2 is FYEKMQ (reference sequence). This chain's CDR3 is CASSLGAGAAIQYF. The DNA for the CDR3 is TGTGCCAGCAGCTTAGGAGCGGGAGCGGCCATTCAGTACTTC.

The chain uses TRBV11-2 and TRBJ1-1; D unresolved. V was pared by 1 base and J by 2 bases, with 5 bases between. The CDR3 extends over 13 amino acids. The V gene's germline CDR1 is SGHAT and CDR2 FQNNGV. CDR3 amino acids: CASSLGVNTEAFF. In DNA, the CDR3 is TGTGCCAGCAGCTTAGGAGTTAACACTGAAGCTTTCTTT.

The chain joins TRBV27 to TRBJ1-1; D gene ambiguous. The CDR3 covers 15 residues. CDR1 is MNHEY and CDR2 is SMNVEV in the germline V gene (reference sequence). V lost 5 bases, J lost 3 bases, and 16 bases lay in between. The CDR3 coding sequence is TGTGCCAGCAGTCCATGGGAGGGTATGGACACTGAAGCTTTCTTT. Amino acid sequence: CASSPWEGMDTEAFF.

The V call is TRBV7-9, the J call TRBJ2-1; TRBD2 agrees at 9 bases. V shed 1 base, J shed 4 bases, and the junction held 5 bases outside the gene matches. The CDR3 is 16 amino acids. CDR1 SEHNR and CDR2 FQNEAQ come from the germline V gene (reference sequence). In nucleotides, the CDR3 is TGTGCCAGCAGCTTAGAGTTCCTAGCGGGATACAATGAGCAGTTCTTC. Translating it yields CASSLEFLAGYNEQFF.

The chain is built from TRBV4-2 and TRBJ1-4; maybe TRBD1 (5 bases). This CDR3 spans 14 amino acids. V was cut by 4 bases and J by 5 bases, with 11 bases left in between. Germline values: CDR1 LGHNA, CDR2 YNFKEQ. DNA of the CDR3: TGTGCCAGCAGCCGGGGGTTAGGGAATGAAAAACTGTTTTTT. Residues: CASSRGLGNEKLFF.

This clone was counted once. The V gene is TRBV19, the J gene TRBJ1-1; a possible D gene is TRBD1 (6 bases). CDR3 length: 15 amino acids. The germline CDR1 and CDR2 sequences are LNHDA and SQIVND (reference sequence). The V end lost 3 bases, the J end lost 4 bases, and 15 bases lay between the germline ends. The CDR3 sequence is CASSMGHIWGTEAFF. The CDR3 nucleotides are TGTGCCAGTAGTATGGGACATATTTGGGGCACTGAAGCTTTCTTT.

This chain links TRBV9 with TRBJ2-5, with TRBD2 identical over 7 bases. The germline gives CDR1 SGDLS, CDR2 YYNGEE. There are 17 residues in the CDR3. The trim removed 4 bases at V and 1 base at J, leaving 13 bases unmatched. The CDR3 reads CASSPQWGAGPQETQYF. CDR3 sequence (DNA): TGTGCCAGCAGCCCCCAGTGGGGAGCGGGGCCCCAAGAGACCCAGTACTTC.

The chain links TRBV6-1 to TRBJ2-5; D perhaps matches TRBD2 (6 bases). This CDR3 has 15 residues. Germline CDR1 is MNHNS and CDR2 is SASEGT. With 6 bases removed from V and 2 bases from J, the gap between germline ends came to 16 bases. In nucleotides, the CDR3 is TGTGCCAGCAGACCCACCCTAGCGAAACAAGAGACCCAGTACTTC. Protein sequence: CASRPTLAKQETQYF.

This clone was seen only a few times. V is TRBV5-4 and J is TRBJ2-2, with D perhaps matching TRBD2 (7 bases). Germline CDR1 SGHNT, CDR2 YYREEE (reference sequence). The CDR3 covers 16 residues. Trimming stripped 5 bases from V and 4 bases from J, with 18 bases between. The DNA of the CDR3 is TGTGCCAGCAGGCTTTGGGGGGGCCGCGGCACCGGGGAGCTGTTTTTT. Translation: CASRLWGGRGTGELFF.

The chain has TRBV29-1 and TRBJ2-5; 16 bases align to TRBD2. Trimming at V came to 6 bases and at J to 5 bases, leaving 6 bases not matched to a gene. CDR1 SQVTM and CDR2 ANQGSEA come from the germline V gene. The CDR3 is made up of 15 amino acids. CDR3 loop: CSVLPGLAGGETQYF. The CDR3 region has the DNA TGCAGCGTCCTACCGGGACTAGCGGGAGGGGAGACCCAGTACTTC.

This chain connects TRBV5-6 to TRBJ2-1; D is perhaps TRBD1 or TRBD2 (5 bases each). In germline, CDR1 is SGHDT, CDR2 YYEEEE. The V and J ends lost 3 bases and 10 bases respectively, with 20 bases between them. The CDR3 has 15 residues. In DNA, the CDR3 is TGTGCCAGCAGCTCCGGGGACCCGACCTTCGGAGAGCAGTTCTTC. Amino acid sequence: CASSSGDPTFGEQFF.

Points on this clone: One end of the junction fails to match germline, which may point to a read error. Other DNA sequences in the sample encode the same CDR3. This sequence joins TRBV4-1 and TRBJ1-5; D ambiguous. In germline, CDR1 is MGHRA, CDR2 YSYEKL. The length of the CDR3 is 13 residues. The DNA of the CDR3 is TGCGCCAGTAGCCACCCGGGGAATCAGCCCCAGCATTTT. Translation: CASSHPGNQPQHF.

The V call is TRBV27, the J call TRBJ2-3, with 14 positions matching TRBD2. V was pared by 5 bases and J by 3 bases, with 13 bases of the junction left unmatched. This CDR3 region has 19 residues. CDR1 MNHEY and CDR2 SMNVEV come from the germline V gene (reference sequence). The CDR3 region has the DNA TGTGCCAGCAGTCTCGGGACTAGCGGGAGCGTTGATCTTACAGATACGCAGTATTTT. Translated: CASSLGTSGSVDLTDTQYF.

This sequence joins TRBV6-5 and TRBJ2-7, with no clear D. Germline V gives CDR1 MNHEY, CDR2 SVGAGI. The V gene lost 6 bases and the J gene lost 0 bases, with 15 bases spanning the gap. This CDR3 contains 15 residues. CDR3 sequence (DNA): TGTGCCAGCAGCCACGGAGACGGGCTCTCCTACGAGCAGTACTTC. It is translated as CASSHGDGLSYEQYF.